The TCR beta chain described here comes from a study of T cells after yellow fever vaccination. TCRdb reprocessed the 5' RACE reads via MiXCR and lists one record per CDR3 protein. The table lists 200,000 to 300,000 distinct CDR3 sequences, 6.5% to 7.5% of them singletons. This clonotype was counted at least ten times. The CDR3 sequence is 14 residues long. From germline, CDR1 is SGHRS and CDR2 YFSETQ. Trimming took 1 base from V and 8 from J, leaving 13 bases between them. The receptor comes from a man younger than 40 who received the YFV17D yellow fever vaccine. The sample in question was CD4+ T cells sorted from PBMCs, obtained on the day of the yellow fever booster vaccination. The rearrangement joins TRBV5-1 to TRBJ1-5; D is uncertain. The CDR3 sequence: CASSLNPDREPQHF. The CDR3 DNA reads as TGCGCCAGCAGCTTGAACCCCGACCGGGAGCCCCAGCATTTT.